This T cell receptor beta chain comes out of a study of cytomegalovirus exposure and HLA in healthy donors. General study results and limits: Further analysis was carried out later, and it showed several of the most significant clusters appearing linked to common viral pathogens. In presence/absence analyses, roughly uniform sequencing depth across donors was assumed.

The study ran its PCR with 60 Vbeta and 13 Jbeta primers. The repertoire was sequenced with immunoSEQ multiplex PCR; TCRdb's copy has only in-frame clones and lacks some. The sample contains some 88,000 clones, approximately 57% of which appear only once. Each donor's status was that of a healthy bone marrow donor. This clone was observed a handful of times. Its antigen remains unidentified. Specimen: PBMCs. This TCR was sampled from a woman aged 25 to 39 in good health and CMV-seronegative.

The CDR3 sequence is CASSLGSLTSYEQYF. In nucleotides, the CDR3 is TGCGCCAGCAGCTTGGGTAGCTTGACCTCCTACGAGCAGTACTTC. The V and J genes are TRBV5-1 and TRBJ2-7; D unclear. V was shortened by 0 bases and J by 0 bases, with 10 bases between the two germline ends. This CDR3 has 15 amino acids. CDR1 SGHRS and CDR2 YFSETQ come from the germline V gene.